The next 10 T cell receptor beta chains were all read from a single sample in a study of blood T cell repertoires in COVID-19. TCRdb's copy holds only in-frame clones and misses some; the assay was immunoSEQ multiplex PCR. Of about 170,000 clones listed, roughly nine tenths are singletons. The source material was peripheral blood. All receptors come from a woman aged 55-70 years with COVID-19, enrolled during active disease.

V gene TRBV6-5 combines with J gene TRBJ1-1; possibly TRBD1 for D (5 bases). Trimming removed 2 bases from V and 4 bases from J, with 14 bases in between. The CDR3 spans 15 residues. Germline values: CDR1 MNHEY, CDR2 SVGAGI. CDR3 sequence: CASSYSLRGGTEAFF. The CDR3 DNA sequence: TGTGCCAGCAGTTACAGTCTTAGGGGAGGCACTGAAGCTTTCTTT.

The chain employs TRBV4-3 and TRBJ2-1; D is perhaps TRBD2 (5 bases). Looked up from germline, CDR1 is LGHNA and CDR2 is YSLEER. The CDR3 runs 15 residues. V was shortened by 0 bases and J by 5 bases, with 11 bases between the two germline ends. The CDR3: CASSQERVPHNEQFF. CDR3 nucleotide sequence: TGCGCCAGCAGCCAAGAGAGGGTCCCCCACAATGAGCAGTTCTTC.

The rearrangement uses TRBV19 and TRBJ1-5, with D maybe TRBD1 (5 bases). Germline CDR1 is LNHDA and CDR2 is SQIVND (reference sequence). The CDR3 covers 16 residues. With 6 bases removed from V and 4 bases from J, the gap between germline ends came to 19 bases. This CDR3 is CASRGKPGLLNQPQHF. As DNA, the CDR3 is TGTGCCAGTAGAGGGAAACCGGGACTCCTTAATCAGCCCCAGCATTTT.

This rearrangement joins TRBV19 to TRBJ1-1; D uncertain. Germline values: CDR1 LNHDA, CDR2 SQIVND (reference sequence). The CDR3 covers 17 residues. V lost 6 bases, J lost 0 bases, and 20 bases lay in between. In DNA form, the CDR3 reads TGTGCCAGTAGCCGGTACCTCCAGGCATCGATGAACACTGAAGCTTTCTTT. Translated, it gives CASSRYLQASMNTEAFF.

The CDR3 DNA follows: TGTGCCAGCAGTTACTCCGTCAATCAGCCCCAGCATTTT. It encodes CASSYSVNQPQHF. This chain connects TRBV6-5 to TRBJ1-5; unclear D gene. The CDR3 is made up of 13 amino acids. Germline V gene data show CDR1 as MNHEY and CDR2 as SVGAGI. Trimming shortened V by 0 bases and J by 3 bases, and 3 bases separated the two germline ends.

The chain recombines TRBV5-4 with TRBJ1-6; 10 bases fit TRBD1. Germline trimming cut 4 bases from V and 8 bases from J; bases unmatched to any gene: 6. The CDR3 sequence is 15 residues long. Germline loops: CDR1 SGHNT, CDR2 YYREEE (reference sequence). The CDR3: CASSTTGTGDSPLHF. The CDR3 coding sequence is TGTGCCAGCAGCACCACCGGGACAGGGGATTCACCCCTCCACTTT.

Worth noting for this clone: Distinct nucleotide sequences in the sample also encode this CDR3. The rearrangement links TRBV3-1 (or the pseudogene TRBV3-2) to TRBJ2-7; possibly TRBD1 for D (7 bases). This CDR3 spans 15 amino acids. V gave up 3 bases and J gave up 6 bases, with 18 bases separating them. In germline, CDR1 is LGHDT, CDR2 YNNKEL (reference sequence). The CDR3 sequence: CASSQPDRAGGEQYF. CDR3 coding DNA: TGTGCCAGCAGCCAGCCAGACAGGGCCGGGGGCGAGCAGTACTTC.

This clone showed up just once. The CDR3 DNA reads as TGTGCCAGTACCATCGGAGGGAGGGCCTTTGGGGAGACCCAGTACTTC. Its protein product is CASTIGGRAFGETQYF. The V call is TRBV19, the J call TRBJ2-5; 7 bases match TRBD2. Germline V gene sequence: CDR1 LNHDA, CDR2 SQIVND (reference sequence). Losses at the gene ends were 7 bases for V and 5 bases for J; bases not matched to a gene: 16. This CDR3 has 16 amino acids. The full variable domain, in which reference TRBV19 and TRBJ2-5 provide the parts outside the CDR3, is DGGITQSPKYLFRKEGQNVTLSCEQNLNHDAMYWYRQDPGQGLRLIYYSQIVNDFQKGDIAEGYSVSREKKESFPLTVTSAQKNPTAFYLCASTIGGRAFGETQYFGPGTRLLVL.

The V call is TRBV19, the J call TRBJ2-1; 7 positions agree with TRBD1. CDR1 LNHDA and CDR2 SQIVND come from the germline V gene (reference sequence). The CDR3 has 14 amino acids. V shed 6 bases, J shed 6 bases, and the junction held 8 bases outside the gene matches. The CDR3 DNA reads TGTGCCAGTAGCACAGACAGGGTTAGCAATGAGCAGTTCTTC. It encodes CASSTDRVSNEQFF.

V gene TRBV24-1 combines with J gene TRBJ2-3; 11 bases are a match to TRBD2. The CDR3 is made up of 13 amino acids. Germline CDR1 and CDR2: KGHDR and SFDVKD. After removal of 10 bases from V and 4 bases from J, the junction contained 3 bases not matched to a gene. Here the CDR3 DNA reads TGTGCCACGCGACTAGCGGGATCAGATACGCAGTATTTT. It encodes CATRLAGSDTQYF.